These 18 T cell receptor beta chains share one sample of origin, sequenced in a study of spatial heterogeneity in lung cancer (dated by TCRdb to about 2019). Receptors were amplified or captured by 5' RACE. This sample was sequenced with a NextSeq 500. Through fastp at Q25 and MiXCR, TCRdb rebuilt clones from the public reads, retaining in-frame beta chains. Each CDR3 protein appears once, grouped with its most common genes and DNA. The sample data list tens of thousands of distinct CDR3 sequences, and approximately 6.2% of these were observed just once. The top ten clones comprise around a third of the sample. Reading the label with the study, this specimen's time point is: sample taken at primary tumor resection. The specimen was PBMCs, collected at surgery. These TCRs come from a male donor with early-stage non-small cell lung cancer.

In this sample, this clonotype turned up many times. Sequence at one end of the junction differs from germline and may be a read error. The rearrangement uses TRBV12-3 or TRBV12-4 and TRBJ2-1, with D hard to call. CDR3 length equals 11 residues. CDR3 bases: TGTGCCAGCACCAGAGATGGTGAGCGGTTCTTC. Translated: CASTRDGERFF.

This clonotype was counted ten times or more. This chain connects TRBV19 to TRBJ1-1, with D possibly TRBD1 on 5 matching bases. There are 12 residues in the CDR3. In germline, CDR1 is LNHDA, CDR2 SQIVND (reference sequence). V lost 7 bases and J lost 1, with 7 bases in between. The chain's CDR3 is CASTGGNTEAFF. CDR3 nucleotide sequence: TGTGCCAGTACGGGGGGGAACACTGAAGCTTTCTTT.

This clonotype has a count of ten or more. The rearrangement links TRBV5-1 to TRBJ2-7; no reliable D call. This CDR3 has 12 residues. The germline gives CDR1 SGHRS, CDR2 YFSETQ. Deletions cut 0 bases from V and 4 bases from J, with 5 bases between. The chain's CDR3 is CASSLDTYEQYF. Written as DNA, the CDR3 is TGCGCCAGCAGCTTGGATACTTACGAGCAGTACTTC.

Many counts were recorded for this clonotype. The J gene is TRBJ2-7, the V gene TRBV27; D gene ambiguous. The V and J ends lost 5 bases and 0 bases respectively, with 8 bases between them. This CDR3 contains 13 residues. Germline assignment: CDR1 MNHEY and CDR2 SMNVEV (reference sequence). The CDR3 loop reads CASSSGFSYEQYF. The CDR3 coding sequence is TGTGCCAGCAGTAGTGGGTTCTCCTACGAGCAGTACTTC.

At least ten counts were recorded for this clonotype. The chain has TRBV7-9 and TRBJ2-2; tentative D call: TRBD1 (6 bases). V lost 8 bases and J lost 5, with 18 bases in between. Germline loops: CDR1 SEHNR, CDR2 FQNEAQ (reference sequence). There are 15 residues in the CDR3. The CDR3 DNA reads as TGTGCCAGCCATAATACAGGGAGTCAAACCGGGGAGCTGTTTTTT. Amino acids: CASHNTGSQTGELFF.

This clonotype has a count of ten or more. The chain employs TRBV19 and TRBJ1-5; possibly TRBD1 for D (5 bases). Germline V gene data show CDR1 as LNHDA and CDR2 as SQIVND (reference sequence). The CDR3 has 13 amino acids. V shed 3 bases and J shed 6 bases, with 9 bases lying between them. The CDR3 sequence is CASSMGTFQPQHF. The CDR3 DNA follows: TGTGCCAGTAGTATGGGGACCTTTCAGCCCCAGCATTTT.

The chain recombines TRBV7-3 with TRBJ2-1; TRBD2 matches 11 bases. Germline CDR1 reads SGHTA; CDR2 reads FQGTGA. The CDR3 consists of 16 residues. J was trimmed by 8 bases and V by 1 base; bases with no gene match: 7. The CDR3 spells CASSLNRLAGPDEQFF. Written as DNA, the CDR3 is TGTGCCAGCAGCTTAAATCGACTAGCGGGACCCGATGAGCAGTTCTTC.

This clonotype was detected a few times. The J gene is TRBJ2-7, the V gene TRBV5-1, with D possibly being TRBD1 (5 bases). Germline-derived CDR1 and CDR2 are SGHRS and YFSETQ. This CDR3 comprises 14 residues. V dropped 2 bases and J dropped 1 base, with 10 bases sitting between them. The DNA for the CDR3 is TGCGCCAGCAGCTTAGGGCAGGGTTCCTACGAGCAGTACTTC. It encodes CASSLGQGSYEQYF.

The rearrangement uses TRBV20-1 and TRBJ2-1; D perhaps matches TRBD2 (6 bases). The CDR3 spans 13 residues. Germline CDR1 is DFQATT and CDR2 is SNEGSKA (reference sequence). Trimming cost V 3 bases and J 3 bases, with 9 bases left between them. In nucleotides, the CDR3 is TGCAGTGCTAGGAGGGGACTCTACAATGAGCAGTTCTTC. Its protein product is CSARRGLYNEQFF.

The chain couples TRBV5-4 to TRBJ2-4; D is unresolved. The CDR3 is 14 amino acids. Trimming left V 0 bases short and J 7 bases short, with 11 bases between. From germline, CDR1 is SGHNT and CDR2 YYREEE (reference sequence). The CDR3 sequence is CASSLVTSLNIQYF. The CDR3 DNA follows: TGTGCCAGCAGCTTGGTGACAAGTTTGAACATTCAGTACTTC.

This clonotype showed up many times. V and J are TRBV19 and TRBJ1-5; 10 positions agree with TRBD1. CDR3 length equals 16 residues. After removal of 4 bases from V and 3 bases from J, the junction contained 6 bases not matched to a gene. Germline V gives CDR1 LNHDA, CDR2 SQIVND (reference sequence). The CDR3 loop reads CASSRGDRGTNQPQHF. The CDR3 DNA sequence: TGTGCCAGTAGTAGGGGGGACAGGGGCACCAATCAGCCCCAGCATTTT.

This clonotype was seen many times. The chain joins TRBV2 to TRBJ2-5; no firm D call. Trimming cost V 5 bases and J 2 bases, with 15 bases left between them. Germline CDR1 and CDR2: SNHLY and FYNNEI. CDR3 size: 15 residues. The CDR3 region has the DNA TGTGCCAGCAGTCTACCGCCCCCCCGGCAAGAGACCCAGTACTTC. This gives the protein CASSLPPPRQETQYF. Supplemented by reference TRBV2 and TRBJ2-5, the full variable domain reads EPEVTQTPSHQVTQMGQEVILRCVPISNHLYFYWYRQILGQKVEFLVSFYNNEISEKSEIFDDQFSVERPDGSNFTLKIRSTKLEDSAMYFCASSLPPPRQETQYFGPGTRLLVL.

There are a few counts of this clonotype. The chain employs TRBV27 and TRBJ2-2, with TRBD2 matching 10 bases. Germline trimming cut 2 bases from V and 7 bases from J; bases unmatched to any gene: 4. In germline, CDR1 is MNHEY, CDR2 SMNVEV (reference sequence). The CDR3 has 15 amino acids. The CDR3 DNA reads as TGTGCCAGCAGTTTAGTAGCGGGGGGATTCGGGGAGCTGTTTTTT. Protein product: CASSLVAGGFGELFF.

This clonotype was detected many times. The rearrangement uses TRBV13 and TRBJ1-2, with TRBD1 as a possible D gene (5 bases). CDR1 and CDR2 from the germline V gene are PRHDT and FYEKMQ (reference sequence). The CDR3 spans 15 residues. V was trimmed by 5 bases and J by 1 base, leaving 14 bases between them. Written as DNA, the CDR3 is TGTGCCAGCAGCGTTTGGGACCGGGGTAACTATGGCTACACCTTC. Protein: CASSVWDRGNYGYTF.

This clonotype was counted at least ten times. CDR3 protein: CSARERGPTGSFLYGYTF. Here the CDR3 DNA reads TGCAGTGCTAGAGAGAGGGGCCCGACAGGGAGCTTCCTTTATGGCTACACCTTC. V and J are TRBV20-1 and TRBJ1-2; 7 bases match TRBD1. The CDR3 has 18 amino acids. Germline lookup yields CDR1 DFQATT and CDR2 SNEGSKA (reference sequence). The ends lost 0 bases at V and 5 bases at J; junction bases unmatched: 18.

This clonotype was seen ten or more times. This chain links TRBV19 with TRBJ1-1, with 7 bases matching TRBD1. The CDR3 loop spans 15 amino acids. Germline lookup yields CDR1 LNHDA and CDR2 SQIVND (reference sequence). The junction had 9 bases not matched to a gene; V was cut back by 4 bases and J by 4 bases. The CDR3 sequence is CASSKGQLGGTEAFF. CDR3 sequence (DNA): TGTGCCAGTAGTAAGGGACAGCTGGGCGGCACTGAAGCTTTCTTT. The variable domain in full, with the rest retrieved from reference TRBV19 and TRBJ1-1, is DGGITQSPKYLFRKEGQNVTLSCEQNLNHDAMYWYRQDPGQGLRLIYYSQIVNDFQKGDIAEGYSVSREKKESFPLTVTSAQKNPTAFYLCASSKGQLGGTEAFFGQGTRLTVV.

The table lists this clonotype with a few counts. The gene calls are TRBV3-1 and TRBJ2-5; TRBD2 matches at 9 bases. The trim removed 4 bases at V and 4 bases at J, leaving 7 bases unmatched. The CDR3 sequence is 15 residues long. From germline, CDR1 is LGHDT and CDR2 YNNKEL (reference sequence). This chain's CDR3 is CASSRMLTSGETQYF. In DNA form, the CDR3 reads TGTGCCAGCAGCCGAATGCTGACTAGCGGAGAGACCCAGTACTTC.

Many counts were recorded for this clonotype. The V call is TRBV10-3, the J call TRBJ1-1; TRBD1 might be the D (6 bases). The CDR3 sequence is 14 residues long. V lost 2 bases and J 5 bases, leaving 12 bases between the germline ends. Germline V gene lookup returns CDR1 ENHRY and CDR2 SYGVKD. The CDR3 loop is CAISETGMETEAFF. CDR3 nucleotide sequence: TGTGCCATCAGTGAGACAGGGATGGAGACTGAAGCTTTCTTT.